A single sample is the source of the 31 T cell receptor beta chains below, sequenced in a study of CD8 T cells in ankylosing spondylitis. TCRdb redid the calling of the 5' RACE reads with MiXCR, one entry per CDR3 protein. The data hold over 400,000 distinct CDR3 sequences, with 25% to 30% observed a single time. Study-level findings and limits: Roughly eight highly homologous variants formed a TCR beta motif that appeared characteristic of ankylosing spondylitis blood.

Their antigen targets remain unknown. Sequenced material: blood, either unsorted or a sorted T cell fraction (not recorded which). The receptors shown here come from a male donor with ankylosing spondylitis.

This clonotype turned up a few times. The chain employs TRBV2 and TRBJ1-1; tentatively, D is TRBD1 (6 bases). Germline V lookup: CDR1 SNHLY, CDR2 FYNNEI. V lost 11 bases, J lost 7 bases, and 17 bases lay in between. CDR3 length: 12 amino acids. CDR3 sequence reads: CALAGGPFEAFF. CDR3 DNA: TGTGCCCTCGCCGGGGGGCCCTTTGAAGCTTTCTTT.

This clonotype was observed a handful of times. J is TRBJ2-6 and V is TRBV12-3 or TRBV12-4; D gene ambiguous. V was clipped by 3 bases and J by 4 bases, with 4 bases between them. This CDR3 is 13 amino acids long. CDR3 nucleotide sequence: TGTGCCAGCAGTTTCGGGGGGGCCAACGTCCTGACTTTC. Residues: CASSFGGANVLTF.

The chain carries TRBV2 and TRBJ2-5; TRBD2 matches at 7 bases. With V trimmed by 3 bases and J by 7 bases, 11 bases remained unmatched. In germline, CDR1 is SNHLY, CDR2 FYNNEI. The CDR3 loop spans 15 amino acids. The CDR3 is CASSDFTGGRGTQYF. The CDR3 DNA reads TGTGCCAGCAGTGATTTTACGGGAGGCCGTGGGACCCAGTACTTC.

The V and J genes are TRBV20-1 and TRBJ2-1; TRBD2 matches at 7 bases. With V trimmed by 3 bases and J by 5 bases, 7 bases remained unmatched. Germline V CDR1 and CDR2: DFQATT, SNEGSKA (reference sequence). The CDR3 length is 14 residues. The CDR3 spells CSARRRESHNEQFF. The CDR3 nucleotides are TGCAGTGCTAGGAGGCGGGAGTCGCACAATGAGCAGTTCTTC.

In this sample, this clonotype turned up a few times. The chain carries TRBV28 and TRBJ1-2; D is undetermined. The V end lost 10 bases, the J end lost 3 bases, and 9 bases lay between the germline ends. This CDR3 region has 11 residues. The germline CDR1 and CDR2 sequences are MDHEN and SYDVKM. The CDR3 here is CAIRTDYGYTF. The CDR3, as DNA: TGTGCCATCCGGACCGACTATGGCTACACCTTC.

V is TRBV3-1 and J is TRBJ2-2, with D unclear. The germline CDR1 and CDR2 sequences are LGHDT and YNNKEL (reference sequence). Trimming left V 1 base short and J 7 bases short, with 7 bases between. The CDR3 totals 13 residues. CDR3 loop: CASSQGALGELFF. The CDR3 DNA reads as TGTGCCAGCAGCCAAGGAGCTCTCGGGGAGCTGTTTTTT.

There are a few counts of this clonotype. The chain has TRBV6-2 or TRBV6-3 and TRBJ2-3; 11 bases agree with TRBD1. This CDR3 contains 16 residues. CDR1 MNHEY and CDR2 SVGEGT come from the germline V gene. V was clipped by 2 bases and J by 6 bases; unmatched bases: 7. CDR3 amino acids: CASSYPDRGREDTQYF. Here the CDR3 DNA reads TGTGCCAGCAGTTACCCGGACAGGGGGCGTGAGGATACGCAGTATTTT.

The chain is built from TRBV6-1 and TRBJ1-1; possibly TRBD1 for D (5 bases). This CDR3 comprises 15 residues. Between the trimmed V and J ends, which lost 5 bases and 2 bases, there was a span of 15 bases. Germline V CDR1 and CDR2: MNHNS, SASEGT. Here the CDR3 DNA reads TGTGCCAGCAGTACGGTATCCAGGGAAAACACTGAAGCTTTCTTT. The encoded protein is CASSTVSRENTEAFF.

As DNA, the CDR3 is TGTGCCAGCTCTCCCGTAGAAGTGTATAATGAGCAGTTCTTC. Amino acids: CASSPVEVYNEQFF. This chain connects TRBV18 to TRBJ2-1; the D is unclear. Germline CDR1 is KGHSH and CDR2 is LQKENI. The germline V and J ends were trimmed by 6 bases and 7 bases, with 16 bases remaining between them. CDR3 size: 14 residues.

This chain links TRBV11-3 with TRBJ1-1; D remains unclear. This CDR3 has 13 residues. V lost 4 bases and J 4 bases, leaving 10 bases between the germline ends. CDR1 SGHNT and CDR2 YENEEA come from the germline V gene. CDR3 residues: CASSSTTGTEAFF. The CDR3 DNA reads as TGTGCCAGCAGCTCAACAACGGGCACTGAAGCTTTCTTT.

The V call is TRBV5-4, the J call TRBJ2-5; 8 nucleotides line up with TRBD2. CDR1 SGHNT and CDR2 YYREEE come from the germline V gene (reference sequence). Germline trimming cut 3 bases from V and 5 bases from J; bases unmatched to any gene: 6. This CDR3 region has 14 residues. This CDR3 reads CASSSSGSAETQYF. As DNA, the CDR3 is TGTGCCAGCAGCTCGAGCGGGAGCGCGGAGACCCAGTACTTC.

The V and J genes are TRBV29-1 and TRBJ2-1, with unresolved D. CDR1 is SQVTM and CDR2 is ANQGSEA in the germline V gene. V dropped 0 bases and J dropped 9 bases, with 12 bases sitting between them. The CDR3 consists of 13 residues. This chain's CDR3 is CSVEEGWRSEQFF. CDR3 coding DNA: TGCAGCGTTGAAGAGGGGTGGCGAAGTGAGCAGTTCTTC.

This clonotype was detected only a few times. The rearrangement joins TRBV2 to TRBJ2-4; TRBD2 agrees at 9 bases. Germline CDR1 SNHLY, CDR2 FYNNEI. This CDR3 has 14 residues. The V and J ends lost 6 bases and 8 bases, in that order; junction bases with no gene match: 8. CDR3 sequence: CASRPGLAFDIQYF. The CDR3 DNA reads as TGTGCCAGCAGACCGGGACTAGCCTTTGACATTCAGTACTTC.

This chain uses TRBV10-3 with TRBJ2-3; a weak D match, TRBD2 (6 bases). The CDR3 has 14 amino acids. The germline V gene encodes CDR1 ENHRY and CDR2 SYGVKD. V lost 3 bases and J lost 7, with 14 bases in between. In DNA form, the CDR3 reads TGTGCCATCAGTGAAGTACTAGCTAAGAATACGCAGTATTTT. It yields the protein CAISEVLAKNTQYF.

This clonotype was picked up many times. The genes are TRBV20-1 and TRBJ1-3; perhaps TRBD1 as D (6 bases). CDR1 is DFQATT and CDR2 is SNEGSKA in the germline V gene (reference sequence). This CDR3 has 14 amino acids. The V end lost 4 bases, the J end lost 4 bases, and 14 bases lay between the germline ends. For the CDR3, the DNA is TGCAGTGCTAAGACGACAGGCCGGGGAAACACCATATATTTT. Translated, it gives CSAKTTGRGNTIYF.

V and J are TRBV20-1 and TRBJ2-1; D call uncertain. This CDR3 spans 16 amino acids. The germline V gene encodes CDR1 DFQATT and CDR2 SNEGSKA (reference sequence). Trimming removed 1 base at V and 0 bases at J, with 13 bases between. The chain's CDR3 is CSARGITRLSYNEQFF. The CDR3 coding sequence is TGCAGTGCTAGAGGAATAACTCGCCTCTCCTACAATGAGCAGTTCTTC.

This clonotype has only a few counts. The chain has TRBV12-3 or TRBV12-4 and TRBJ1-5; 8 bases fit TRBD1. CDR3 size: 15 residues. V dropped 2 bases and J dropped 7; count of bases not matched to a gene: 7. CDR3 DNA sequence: TGTGCCAGCAGTTTAAGGCAGGGGGCGGAGCAGCCCCAGCATTTT. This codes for CASSLRQGAEQPQHF.

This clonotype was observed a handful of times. CDR3 coding DNA: TGTGCCAGCAGCCAAGAATCACAGCCCAGCAATCAGCCCCAGCATTTT. As protein: CASSQESQPSNQPQHF. The chain combines TRBV4-2 with TRBJ1-5; D gene unclear. The CDR3 runs 16 residues. Trimming took 0 bases from V and 1 from J, leaving 10 bases between them. CDR1 LGHNA and CDR2 YNFKEQ come from the germline V gene.

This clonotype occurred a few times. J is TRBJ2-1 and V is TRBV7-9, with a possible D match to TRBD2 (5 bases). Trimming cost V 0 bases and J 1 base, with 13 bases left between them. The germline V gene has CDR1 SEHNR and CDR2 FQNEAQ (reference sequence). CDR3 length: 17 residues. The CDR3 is CASSLADLSGSYNEQFF. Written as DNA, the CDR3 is TGTGCCAGCAGCTTAGCGGACTTATCGGGATCCTACAATGAGCAGTTCTTC.

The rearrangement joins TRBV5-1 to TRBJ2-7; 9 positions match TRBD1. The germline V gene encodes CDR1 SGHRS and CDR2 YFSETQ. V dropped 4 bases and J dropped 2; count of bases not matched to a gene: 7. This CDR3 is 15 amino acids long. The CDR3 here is CASSLGTGPAYEQYF. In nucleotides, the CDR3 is TGCGCCAGCAGCCTTGGGACAGGGCCAGCCTACGAGCAGTACTTC.

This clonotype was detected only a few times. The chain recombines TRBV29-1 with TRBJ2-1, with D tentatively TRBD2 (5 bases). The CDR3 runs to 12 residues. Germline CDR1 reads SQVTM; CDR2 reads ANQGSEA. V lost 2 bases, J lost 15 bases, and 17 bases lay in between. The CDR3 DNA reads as TGCAGCGTTGAAAAAGGAGGATTACACCCGTTCTTC. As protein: CSVEKGGLHPFF.

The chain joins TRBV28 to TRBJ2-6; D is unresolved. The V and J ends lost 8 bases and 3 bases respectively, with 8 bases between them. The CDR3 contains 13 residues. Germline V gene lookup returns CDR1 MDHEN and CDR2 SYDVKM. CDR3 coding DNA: TGTGCCAGCGGTCTCAATGGGGCCAACGTCCTGACTTTC. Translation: CASGLNGANVLTF. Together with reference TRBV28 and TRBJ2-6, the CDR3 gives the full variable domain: DVKVTQSSRYLVKRTGEKVFLECVQDMDHENMFWYRQDPGLGLRLIYFSYDVKMKEKGDIPEGYSVSREKKERFSLILESASTNQTSMYLCASGLNGANVLTFGAGSRLTVL.

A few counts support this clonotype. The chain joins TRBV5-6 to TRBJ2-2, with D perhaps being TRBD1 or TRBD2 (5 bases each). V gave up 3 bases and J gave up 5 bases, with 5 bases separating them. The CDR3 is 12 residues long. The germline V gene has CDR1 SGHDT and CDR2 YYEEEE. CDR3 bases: TGTGCCAGCAGCTGGGGGACCGGGGAGCTGTTTTTT. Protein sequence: CASSWGTGELFF.

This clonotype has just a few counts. This chain's CDR3 is CASSLVLAVYNEQFF. The DNA for the CDR3 is TGTGCCAGCAGCTTAGTACTAGCGGTTTACAATGAGCAGTTCTTC. This chain connects TRBV7-8 to TRBJ2-1; 8 bases are a match to TRBD2. Trimming removed 1 base from V and 4 bases from J; junction bases left unmatched: 3. Germline CDR1 is SGHVS and CDR2 is FQNEAQ. This CDR3 region has 15 residues. Drawing the rest from reference TRBV7-8 and TRBJ2-1, the complete variable domain is GAGVSQSPRYKVAKRGQDVALRCDPISGHVSLFWYQQALGQGPEFLTYFQNEAQLDKSGLPSDRFFAERPEGSVSTLKIQRTQQEDSAVYLCASSLVLAVYNEQFFGPGTRLTVL.

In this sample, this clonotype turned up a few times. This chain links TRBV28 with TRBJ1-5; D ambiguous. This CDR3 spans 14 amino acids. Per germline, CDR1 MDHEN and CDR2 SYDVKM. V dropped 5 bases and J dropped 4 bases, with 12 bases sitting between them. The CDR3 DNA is TGTGCCAGCAGTAAACCGGGAACAAATCAGCCCCAGCATTTT. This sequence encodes CASSKPGTNQPQHF.

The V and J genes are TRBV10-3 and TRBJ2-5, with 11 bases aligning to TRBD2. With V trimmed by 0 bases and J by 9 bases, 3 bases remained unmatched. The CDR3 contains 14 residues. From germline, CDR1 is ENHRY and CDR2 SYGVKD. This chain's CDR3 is CAISESPSGRPQYF. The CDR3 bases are TGTGCCATCAGTGAGTCGCCTAGCGGGAGGCCCCAGTACTTC.

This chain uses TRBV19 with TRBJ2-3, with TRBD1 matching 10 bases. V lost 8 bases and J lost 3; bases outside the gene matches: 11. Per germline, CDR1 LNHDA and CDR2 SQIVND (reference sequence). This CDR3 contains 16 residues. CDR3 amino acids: CASHTTTGGRTDTQYF. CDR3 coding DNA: TGTGCCAGTCATACTACGACAGGGGGCCGGACAGATACGCAGTATTTT.

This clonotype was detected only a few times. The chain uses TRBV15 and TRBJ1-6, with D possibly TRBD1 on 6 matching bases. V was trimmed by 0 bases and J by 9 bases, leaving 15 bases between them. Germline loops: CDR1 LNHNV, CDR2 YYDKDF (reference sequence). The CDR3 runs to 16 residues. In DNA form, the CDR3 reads TGTGCCACCAGCAGAGATCCCACAGGACAGAGTTCACCCCTCCACTTT. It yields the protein CATSRDPTGQSSPLHF.

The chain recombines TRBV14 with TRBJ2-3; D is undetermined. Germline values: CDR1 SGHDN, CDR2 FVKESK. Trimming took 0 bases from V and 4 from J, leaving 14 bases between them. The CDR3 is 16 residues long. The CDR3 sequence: CASSQEAPSNADTQYF. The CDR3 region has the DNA TGTGCCAGCAGCCAAGAGGCACCTTCAAACGCAGATACGCAGTATTTT.

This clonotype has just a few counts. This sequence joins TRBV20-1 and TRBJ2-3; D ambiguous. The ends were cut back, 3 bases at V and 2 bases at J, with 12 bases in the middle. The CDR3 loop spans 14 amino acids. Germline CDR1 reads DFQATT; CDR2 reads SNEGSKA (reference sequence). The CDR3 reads CSASNDKDTDTQYF. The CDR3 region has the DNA TGCAGTGCTAGTAACGACAAAGACACAGATACGCAGTATTTT.

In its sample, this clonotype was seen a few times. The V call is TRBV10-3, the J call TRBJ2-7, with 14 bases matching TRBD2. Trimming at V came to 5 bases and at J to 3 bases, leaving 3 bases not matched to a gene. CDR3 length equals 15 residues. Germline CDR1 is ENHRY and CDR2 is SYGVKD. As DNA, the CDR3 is TGTGCCATCAGTTCCGGGACTAGCGGGAGCTACGAGCAGTACTTC. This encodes CAISSGTSGSYEQYF.